This is a list of T cell receptor beta chains from one sample in a study of T cell clones after liver transplantation. Method: immunoSEQ multiplex PCR; TCRdb's copy keeps in-frame clones and lacks some. The sample records just over 80,000 clones, over 80% being singletons. Sequencing was performed on CD4+ T cells from blood, taken 45 to 47 months after liver transplant. These receptor sequences come from a human patient who received a liver transplant. The graft donor may account for some of the T cells. Both conserved end residues are part of each CDR3. A D gene is named only where the DNA matches it firmly. Where a row states a size, it is once, few, many or the class of an expanded clone; other rows omit it.

V gene	clone size	J gene	D gene	CDR3 protein	CDR3 DNA
TRBV6-5	.	TRBJ2-7	.	CASSYSSLTRNEQYF	TGTGCCAGCAGTTACTCGTCATTGACCAGGAACGAGCAGTACTTC
TRBV5-4	.	TRBJ1-5	TRBD1	CASSLGGDRGDQPQHF	TGTGCCAGCAGCTTGGGGGGGGACAGGGGCGATCAGCCCCAGCATTTT
TRBV2	once	TRBJ1-2	.	CASTWQGQANYGYTF	TGTGCCAGTACCTGGCAGGGGCAGGCCAACTATGGCTACACCTTC
TRBV5-1	.	TRBJ2-2	.	CASSSGVSGELFF	TGCGCCAGCAGTTCGGGAGTCTCCGGGGAGCTGTTTTTT
TRBV5-1	once	TRBJ2-7	TRBD1	CASSMRTGGNSYEQYF	TGCGCCAGCAGCATGAGGACAGGGGGTAATTCCTACGAGCAGTACTTC
TRBV21-1	.	TRBJ2-3	.	CASFPRDRAFDTQYF	TGTGCCAGCTTTCCCCGGGACAGAGCGTTCGATACGCAGTATTTT
TRBV2	.	TRBJ2-1	TRBD2	CASSLVSLWATSDYNEQFF	TGTGCCAGCAGTTTGGTATCACTCTGGGCGACTAGCGACTACAATGAGCAGTTCTTC
TRBV5-1	.	TRBJ1-1	.	CASSDEGPYTEAFF	TGCGCCAGCAGCGACGAGGGGCCCTACACTGAAGCTTTCTTT
TRBV19	.	TRBJ1-1	.	CASSIILSAEAFF	TGTGCCAGTAGTATAATCCTTTCGGCAGAAGCTTTCTTT
TRBV15	.	TRBJ2-7	TRBD1	CATSPYGTGKREQYF	TGTGCCACCAGCCCCTATGGGACAGGGAAGCGCGAGCAGTACTTC
TRBV28	.	TRBJ1-5	.	CASSRDQGRQPQHF	TGTGCCAGCAGCCGGGACCAGGGACGGCAGCCCCAGCATTTT
TRBV18	once	TRBJ2-1	TRBD2	CASSSLAGGSSYNEQFF	TGTGCCAGCTCATCATTAGCGGGAGGTAGCTCCTACAATGAGCAGTTCTTC
TRBV4-1	.	TRBJ2-4	.	CASSQVERSVVENIQYF	TGCGCCAGCAGCCAAGTAGAACGATCCGTAGTGGAAAACATTCAGTACTTC
TRBV5-6	few	TRBJ2-5	TRBD1	CASSLGDREWETQYF	TGTGCCAGCAGTTTGGGGGACAGGGAGTGGGAGACCCAGTACTTC
TRBV7-2	.	TRBJ1-1	.	CASSLFQGPTEAFF	TGTGCCAGCAGCTTATTTCAGGGACCCACTGAAGCTTTCTTT
TRBV14	.	TRBJ2-7	TRBD2	CASSPLGLAGGNEQYF	TGTGCCAGCAGCCCGCTTGGACTAGCGGGAGGGAATGAGCAGTACTTC
TRBV11-2	.	TRBJ2-1	TRBD2	CASSLGRLASSYNEQFF	TGTGCCAGCAGCTTAGGCCGACTAGCGAGTTCCTACAATGAGCAGTTCTTC
TRBV19	.	TRBJ2-3	.	CASSMAPYTQYF	TGTGCCAGTAGTATGGCTCCTTATACGCAGTATTTT
TRBV18	.	TRBJ2-7	TRBD1	CASSGTGVYEQYF	TGTGCCAGCTCTGGGACAGGAGTCTACGAGCAGTACTTC
TRBV19	once	TRBJ1-5	TRBD1	CASSTPDRGAWQPQHF	TGTGCCAGTAGTACCCCCGACAGGGGTGCTTGGCAGCCCCAGCATTTT
TRBV28	.	TRBJ2-3	.	CASSLSGLGEDTQYF	TGTGCCAGCAGTTTGTCGGGGCTGGGCGAAGATACGCAGTATTTT
TRBV5-1	.	TRBJ2-5	.	CASSLAVADAQETQYF	TGCGCCAGCAGCTTGGCCGTAGCGGATGCACAAGAGACCCAGTACTTC
TRBV5-4	.	TRBJ1-2	.	CASSLFPGAYGYTF	TGTGCCAGCAGCTTGTTTCCAGGGGCGTATGGCTACACCTTC
TRBV4-2	.	TRBJ2-7	TRBD1	CASSSQALPPGDRGYEQYF	TGTGCCAGCAGCTCCCAAGCTCTCCCCCCGGGGGACAGGGGGTACGAGCAGTACTTC
TRBV27	.	TRBJ2-7	.	CASSYGQGYYEQYF	TGTGCCAGCAGTTACGGGCAGGGTTACTACGAGCAGTACTTC
TRBV28	.	TRBJ1-5	.	CASSPTGLYSNQPQHF	TGTGCCAGCAGTCCCACAGGGCTTTACAGCAATCAGCCCCAGCATTTT
TRBV9	.	TRBJ1-3	.	CASRQGNTIYF	TGTGCCAGCAGACAGGGAAACACCATATATTTT
TRBV10-1	.	TRBJ2-7	TRBD2	CASSRRDYPYEQYF	TGCGCCAGCAGTCGCCGGGACTATCCCTACGAGCAGTACTTC
TRBV5-1	.	TRBJ2-7	TRBD1	CASSTGQGTLGEQYF	TGCGCCAGCAGCACGGGACAGGGGACGTTGGGCGAGCAGTACTTC
TRBV6-5	once	TRBJ2-7	TRBD2	CASTAGDFYEQYF	TGTGCCAGCACCGCGGGGGACTTCTACGAGCAGTACTTC
TRBV11-2	.	TRBJ2-7	.	CASSLDRSYEQYF	TGTGCCAGCAGCTTAGATAGGTCCTACGAGCAGTACTTC
TRBV19	.	TRBJ2-7	.	CASSRRTDPPREQYF	TGTGCCAGTAGTAGGCGGACAGATCCCCCTAGAGAGCAGTACTTC
TRBV11-2	.	TRBJ2-7	TRBD1	CASSLGVGRGMVYEQYF	TGTGCCAGCAGCTTAGGCGTAGGCAGGGGGATGGTCTACGAGCAGTACTTC
TRBV28	.	TRBJ2-7	.	CASCLAYYEQYF	TGTGCCAGCTGCTTGGCATACTACGAGCAGTACTTC
TRBV5-1	.	TRBJ2-5	.	CASSSGHLQETQYF	TGCGCCAGCAGCTCGGGACACCTACAAGAGACCCAGTACTTC
TRBV7-2	.	TRBJ2-5	.	CASSLSPPRLETQYF	TGTGCCAGCAGCTTATCCCCCCCCCGGCTGGAGACCCAGTACTTC
TRBV7-9	.	TRBJ1-1	TRBD1	CASSFQGAEAFF	TGTGCCAGCAGCTTTCAGGGGGCTGAAGCTTTCTTT
TRBV7-8	.	TRBJ1-2	.	CASSPQAKGYGYTF	TGTGCCAGCAGCCCCCAAGCAAAAGGCTATGGCTACACCTTC
TRBV28	.	TRBJ2-2	TRBD2	CASRGAGGNTGELFF	TGTGCCAGCAGGGGGGCGGGAGGGAACACCGGGGAGCTGTTTTTT
TRBV6-5	.	TRBJ2-7	.	CASSALLVGNEQYF	TGTGCCAGCAGTGCCCTACTGGTGGGGAACGAGCAGTACTTC
TRBV5-1	.	TRBJ1-1	.	CASSLETNTEAFF	TGCGCCAGCAGCTTGGAGACGAACACTGAAGCTTTCTTT
TRBV11-2	.	TRBJ2-3	.	CASSLRYTDTQYF	TGTGCCAGCAGCTTAAGGTACACAGATACGCAGTATTTT
TRBV9	.	TRBJ2-1	TRBD2	CASSPGLAGYYNEQFF	TGTGCCAGCAGCCCTGGACTAGCGGGCTACTACAATGAGCAGTTCTTC
TRBV7-3	.	TRBJ2-7	.	CASSLDGGLGGEQYF	TGTGCCAGCAGCTTAGATGGAGGACTAGGGGGCGAGCAGTACTTC
TRBV4-1	.	TRBJ2-1	TRBD2	CASSQTGLAAYNEQFF	TGCGCCAGCAGCCAAACCGGACTAGCGGCCTACAATGAGCAGTTCTTC
TRBV27	.	TRBJ1-2	.	CASSLSAPGLRGGYGYTF	TGTGCCAGCAGTTTATCGGCCCCCGGCCTCCGGGGTGGGTATGGCTACACCTTC
TRBV11-2	.	TRBJ2-3	.	CASSAELPPRTQYF	TGTGCCAGCAGCGCCGAGCTCCCTCCCAGAACGCAGTATTTT